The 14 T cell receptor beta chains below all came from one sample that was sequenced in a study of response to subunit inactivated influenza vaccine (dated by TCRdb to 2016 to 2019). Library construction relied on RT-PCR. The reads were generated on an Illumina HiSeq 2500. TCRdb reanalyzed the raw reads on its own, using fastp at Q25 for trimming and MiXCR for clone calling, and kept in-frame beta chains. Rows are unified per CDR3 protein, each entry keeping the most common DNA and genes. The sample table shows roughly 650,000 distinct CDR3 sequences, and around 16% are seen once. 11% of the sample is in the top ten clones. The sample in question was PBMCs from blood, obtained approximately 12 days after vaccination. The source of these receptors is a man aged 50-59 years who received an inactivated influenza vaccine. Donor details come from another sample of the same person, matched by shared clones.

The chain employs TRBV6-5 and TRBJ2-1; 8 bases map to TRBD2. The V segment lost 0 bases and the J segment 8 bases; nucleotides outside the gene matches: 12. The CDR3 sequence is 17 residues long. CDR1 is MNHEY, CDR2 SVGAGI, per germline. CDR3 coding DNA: TGTGCCAGCAGTTACTCTCCTAGAGTAGCGGGGTTAGATGAGCAGTTCTTC. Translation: CASSYSPRVAGLDEQFF.

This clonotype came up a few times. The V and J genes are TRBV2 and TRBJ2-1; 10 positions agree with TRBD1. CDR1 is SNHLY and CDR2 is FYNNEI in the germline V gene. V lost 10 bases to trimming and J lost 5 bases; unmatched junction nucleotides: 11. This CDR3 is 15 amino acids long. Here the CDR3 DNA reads TGTGCCACCCTAAATTGGGGGACAGGGGACAATGAGCAGTTCTTC. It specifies CATLNWGTGDNEQFF. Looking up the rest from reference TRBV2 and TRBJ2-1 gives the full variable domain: EPEVTQTPSHQVTQMGQEVILRCVPISNHLYFYWYRQILGQKVEFLVSFYNNEISEKSEIFDDQFSVERPDGSNFTLKIRSTKLEDSAMYFCATLNWGTGDNEQFFGPGTRLTVL.

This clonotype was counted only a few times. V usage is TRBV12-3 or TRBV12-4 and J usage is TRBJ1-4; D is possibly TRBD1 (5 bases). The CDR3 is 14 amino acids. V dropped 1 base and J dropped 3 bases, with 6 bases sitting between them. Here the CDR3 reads CASSLEGANEKLFF. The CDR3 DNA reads TGTGCCAGCAGTTTAGAAGGGGCTAATGAAAAACTGTTTTTT.

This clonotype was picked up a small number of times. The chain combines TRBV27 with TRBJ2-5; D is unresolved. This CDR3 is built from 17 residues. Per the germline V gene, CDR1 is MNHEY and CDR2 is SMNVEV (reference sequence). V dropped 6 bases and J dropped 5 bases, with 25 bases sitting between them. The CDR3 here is CASSPLTKISLGETQYF. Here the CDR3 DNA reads TGTGCCAGCAGCCCCCTGACCAAGATCTCGTTGGGGGAGACCCAGTACTTC.

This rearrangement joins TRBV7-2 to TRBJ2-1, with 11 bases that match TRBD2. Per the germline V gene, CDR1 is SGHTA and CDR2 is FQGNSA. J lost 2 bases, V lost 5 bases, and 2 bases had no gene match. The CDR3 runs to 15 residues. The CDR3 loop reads CASSTLAGAYNEQFF. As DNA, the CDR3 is TGTGCCAGCAGCACACTAGCGGGGGCCTACAATGAGCAGTTCTTC.

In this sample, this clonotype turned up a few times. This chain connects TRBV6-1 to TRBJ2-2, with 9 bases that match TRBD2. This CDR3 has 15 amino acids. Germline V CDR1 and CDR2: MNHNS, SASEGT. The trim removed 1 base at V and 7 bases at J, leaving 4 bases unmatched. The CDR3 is CASSEVRGGRGELFF. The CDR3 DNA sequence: TGTGCCAGCAGTGAAGTGCGGGGGGGCCGCGGGGAGCTGTTTTTT.

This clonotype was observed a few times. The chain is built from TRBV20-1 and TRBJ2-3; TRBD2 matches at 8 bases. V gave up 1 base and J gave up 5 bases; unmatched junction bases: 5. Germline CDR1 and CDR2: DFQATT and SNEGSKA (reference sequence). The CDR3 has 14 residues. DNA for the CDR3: TGCAGTGCTAGAGCCGGGGGGGCAAGAGATACGCAGTATTTT. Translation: CSARAGGARDTQYF.

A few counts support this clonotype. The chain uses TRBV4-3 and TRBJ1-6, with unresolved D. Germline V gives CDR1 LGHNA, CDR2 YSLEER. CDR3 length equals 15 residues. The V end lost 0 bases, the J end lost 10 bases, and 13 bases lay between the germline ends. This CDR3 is CASSQEGSGISPLHF. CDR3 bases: TGCGCCAGCAGCCAAGAAGGGTCGGGGATCTCACCCCTCCACTTT.

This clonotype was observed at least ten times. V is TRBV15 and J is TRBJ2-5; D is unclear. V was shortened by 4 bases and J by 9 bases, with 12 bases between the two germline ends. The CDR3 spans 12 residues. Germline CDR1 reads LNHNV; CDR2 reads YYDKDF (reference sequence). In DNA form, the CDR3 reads TGTGCCACCAGCACGACGGTGCCGCCCCAGTACTTC. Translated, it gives CATSTTVPPQYF.

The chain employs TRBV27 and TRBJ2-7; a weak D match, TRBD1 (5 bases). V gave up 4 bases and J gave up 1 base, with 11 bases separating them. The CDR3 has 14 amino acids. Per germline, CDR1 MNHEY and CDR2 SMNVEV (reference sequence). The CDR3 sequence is CASSSLGASYEQYF. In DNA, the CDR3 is TGTGCCAGCAGTTCCCTTGGGGCTTCCTACGAGCAGTACTTC.

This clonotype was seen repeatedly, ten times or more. In DNA form, the CDR3 reads TGTGCCAGCAGCTCCCGTATCAGGGGTCAGACCCAGTACTTC. Translation: CASSSRIRGQTQYF. V usage is TRBV7-9 and J usage is TRBJ2-5, with D perhaps TRBD1 (6 bases). Germline-derived CDR1 and CDR2 are SEHNR and FQNEAQ (reference sequence). The CDR3 is 14 amino acids. The V end was cut by 4 bases, the J end by 6 bases, with 15 bases between. The entire variable domain, with the rest obtained from reference TRBV7-9 and TRBJ2-5, is as follows: DTGVSQNPRHKITKRGQNVTFRCDPISEHNRLYWYRQTLGQGPEFLTYFQNEAQLEKSRLLSDRFSAERPKGSFSTLEIQRTEQGDSAMYLCASSSRIRGQTQYFGPGTRLLVL.

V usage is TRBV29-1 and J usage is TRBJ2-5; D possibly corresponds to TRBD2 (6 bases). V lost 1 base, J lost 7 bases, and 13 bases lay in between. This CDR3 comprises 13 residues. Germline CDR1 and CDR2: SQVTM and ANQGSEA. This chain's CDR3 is CSVEVAGKGTQYF. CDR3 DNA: TGCAGCGTTGAAGTGGCGGGGAAGGGGACCCAGTACTTC. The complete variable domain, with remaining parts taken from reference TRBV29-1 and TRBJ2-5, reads SAVISQKPSRDICQRGTSLTIQCQVDSQVTMMFWYRQQPGQSLTLIATANQGSEATYESGFVIDKFPISRPNLTFSTLTVSNMSPEDSSIYLCSVEVAGKGTQYFGPGTRLLVL.

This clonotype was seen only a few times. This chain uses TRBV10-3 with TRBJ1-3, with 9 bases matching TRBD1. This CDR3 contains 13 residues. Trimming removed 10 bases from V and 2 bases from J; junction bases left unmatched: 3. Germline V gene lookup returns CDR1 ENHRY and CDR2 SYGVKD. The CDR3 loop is CASTGGTGNTIYF. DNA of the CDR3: TGTGCCAGCACAGGGGGCACTGGAAACACCATATATTTT.

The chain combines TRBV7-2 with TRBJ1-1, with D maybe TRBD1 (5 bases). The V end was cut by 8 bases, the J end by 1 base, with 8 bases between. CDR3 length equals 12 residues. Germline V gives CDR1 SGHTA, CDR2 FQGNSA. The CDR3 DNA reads TGTGCCAGCTTTACAGGGAACACTGAAGCTTTCTTT. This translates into CASFTGNTEAFF.